A selection of T cell receptor beta chains follows, all from one sample in a study of blood T cell repertoires in COVID-19. Sequenced by immunoSEQ multiplex PCR; TCRdb stores in-frame clones only, minus some. The table lists roughly 400,000 clones, 85% to 90% of them singletons. Sample: PBMCs or T cells enriched from blood (not recorded which). Receptor source: a man aged 30-40 years who had recovered from COVID-19. CDR3s include the opening cysteine and the closing phenylalanine or tryptophan. D genes are given only for firm matches. Not all rows give a size; the values are once, few, many and, for expanded clones, a class.

abundance	j_gene	d_gene	v_gene	CDR3aa	CDR3nt
.	TRBJ1-1	TRBD1	TRBV19	CASSTGQGALTEAFF	TGTGCCAGTAGTACGGGACAGGGGGCGCTGACTGAAGCTTTCTTT
once	TRBJ1-2	TRBD1	TRBV10-2	CASTGSLRQGGGYTF	TGCGCCAGCACCGGCTCACTCCGACAGGGTGGGGGCTACACCTTC
.	TRBJ2-3	.	TRBV25-1	CASSESTGLHADTQYF	TGTGCCAGCAGTGAATCCACCGGACTACACGCAGATACGCAGTATTTT
.	TRBJ2-7	TRBD2	TRBV5-1	CASSAGTSGYEQYF	TGCGCCAGCAGCGCCGGGACTAGCGGATACGAGCAGTACTTC
.	TRBJ2-1	TRBD2	TRBV6-5	CASTPSGVNEQFF	TGTGCCAGCACTCCTAGCGGGGTAAATGAGCAGTTCTTC
.	TRBJ2-1	TRBD2	TRBV7-9	CASSPGLAGGVDEQFF	TGTGCCAGCAGCCCGGGACTAGCGGGAGGGGTGGATGAGCAGTTCTTC
.	TRBJ2-2	.	TRBV14	CASSQALVAGELFF	TGTGCCAGCAGCCAGGCCCTAGTTGCCGGGGAGCTGTTTTTT
.	TRBJ2-7	.	TRBV7-9	CASSLPRYEQYF	TGTGCCAGCAGCCTCCCTAGGTACGAGCAGTACTTC
.	TRBJ2-7	.	TRBV2	CASSGRGQGEQYF	TGTGCCAGCAGTGGGAGGGGGCAGGGCGAGCAGTACTTC
.	TRBJ2-2	TRBD1	TRBV6-5	CASTRTGVIAGELFF	TGTGCCAGCACCCGGACAGGGGTAATCGCCGGGGAGCTGTTTTTT
.	TRBJ1-2	.	TRBV19	CASSGDTLDSYGYTF	TGTGCCAGTAGTGGGGACACGTTGGATTCCTATGGCTACACCTTC
.	TRBJ2-1	TRBD2	TRBV28	CASSSTGTSGRYNEQFF	TGTGCCAGCAGTTCAACCGGGACTAGCGGGAGGTACAATGAGCAGTTCTTC
.	TRBJ2-7	TRBD2	TRBV5-1	CASSLGLATYEQYF	TGCGCCAGCAGCTTGGGACTAGCGACTTACGAGCAGTACTTC
.	TRBJ2-7	TRBD2	TRBV6-5	CASRTSGSSYEQYF	TGTGCCAGCAGAACTAGCGGGAGCTCCTACGAGCAGTACTTC
.	TRBJ1-1	.	TRBV28	CASSLGARAFF	TGTGCCAGCAGTTTAGGGGCGCGGGCTTTCTTT
.	TRBJ2-7	TRBD1	TRBV12-3/TRBV12-4	CASSDRGQSEQYF	TGTGCCAGCAGCGACAGGGGGCAGTCCGAGCAGTACTTC
few	TRBJ1-1	.	TRBV13	CASSLGLKWTLNTEAFF	TGTGCCAGCAGCTTAGGCCTAAAATGGACTTTGAACACTGAAGCTTTCTTT
.	TRBJ1-5	.	TRBV3-1/TRBV3-2	CASSSDGRNQPQHF	TGTGCCAGCAGTTCCGACGGGAGGAATCAGCCCCAGCATTTT
once	TRBJ1-3	.	TRBV10-3	CAISDLLFPSGNTIYF	TGTGCCATCAGTGACCTTTTGTTTCCCTCTGGAAACACCATATATTTT
.	TRBJ2-3	TRBD2	TRBV10-3	CAISEAGDTDTQYF	TGTGCCATCAGTGAAGCGGGGGACACAGATACGCAGTATTTT
.	TRBJ1-1	.	TRBV9	CASSASGAMNTEAFF	TGTGCCAGCAGCGCATCTGGGGCTATGAACACTGAAGCTTTCTTT
.	TRBJ1-2	TRBD1	TRBV12-3/TRBV12-4	CASSFRTGHGTF	TGTGCCAGCAGTTTTAGGACAGGGCATGGAACCTTC
.	TRBJ1-1	.	TRBV30	CAWTTQRYTEAFF	TGTGCCTGGACTACCCAACGGTACACTGAAGCTTTCTTT
.	TRBJ1-2	TRBD1	TRBV19	CASRRTGGGYGYTF	TGTGCCAGTAGACGGACAGGGGGCGGGTATGGCTACACCTTC
once	TRBJ2-7	TRBD2	TRBV10-2	CASSPRTSGRTKDYEQYF	TGCGCCAGCAGTCCACGGACTAGCGGGAGGACCAAGGACTACGAGCAGTACTTC
.	TRBJ1-2	TRBD1	TRBV7-9	CASSSYPGTEYYGYTF	TGTGCCAGCAGCTCCTATCCCGGGACAGAGTACTATGGCTACACCTTC
.	TRBJ1-6	.	TRBV7-9	CASSFTGNNSPLHF	TGTGCCAGCAGCTTTACAGGGAATAATTCACCCCTCCACTTT
.	TRBJ2-7	.	TRBV10-1	CASSVSSWEQYF	TGCGCCAGCAGTGTTAGCTCTTGGGAGCAGTACTTC
.	TRBJ2-2	TRBD2	TRBV5-1	CASSFGLAGNTGELFF	TGCGCCAGCAGTTTTGGACTAGCGGGGAACACCGGGGAGCTGTTTTTT
.	TRBJ1-2	.	TRBV4-1	CASSQGVQEANGYTF	TGCGCCAGCAGCCAAGGAGTCCAGGAAGCAAATGGCTACACCTTC
.	TRBJ1-6	TRBD1	TRBV11-2	CASSAITGVQAPLHF	TGTGCCAGCAGCGCAATCACAGGGGTGCAAGCACCCCTCCACTTT
.	TRBJ1-1	TRBD1	TRBV6-4	CASSTGARNTEAFF	TGTGCCAGCAGCACAGGGGCCCGGAACACTGAAGCTTTCTTT
.	TRBJ2-1	.	TRBV19	CASSKARETYNEQFF	TGTGCCAGTAGTAAAGCCAGGGAAACCTACAATGAGCAGTTCTTC
.	TRBJ2-7	.	TRBV7-7	CASSLGQVGYEQYF	TGTGCCAGCAGCTTAGGACAGGTGGGCTACGAGCAGTACTTC
.	TRBJ2-7	.	TRBV6-1	CASSEHGSYEQYF	TGTGCCAGCAGTGAACACGGGTCCTACGAGCAGTACTTC
.	TRBJ1-1	TRBD1	TRBV3-1/TRBV3-2	CASSRARDRGLHWAFF	TGTGCCAGCAGCCGGGCGCGAGACAGGGGACTCCACTGGGCTTTCTTT
.	TRBJ1-6	.	TRBV10-3	CATQTVYNSPLHF	TGTGCCACGCAGACAGTTTATAATTCACCCCTCCACTTT